The entry that follows covers one T cell receptor beta chain sequence. The antigen is not known. Each of the donors was a healthy bone marrow donor. This CDR3 spans 15 amino acids. The V end was cut by 1 base, the J end by 1 base, with 10 bases between. Germline V lookup: CDR1 SGHAT, CDR2 FQNNGV. The data originate from a study of cytomegalovirus exposure and HLA in healthy donors. Study-wide results and limits: In a later analysis, compared with equally common non-associated chains, HLA-associated beta chains were more expanded. Later on, analysis showed that most CMV-associated TCR beta chains appeared to be HLA-restricted.

The PCR was carried out with 60 Vbeta primers and 13 Jbeta primers. As processed by the authors: Around 9.9 million shared chains were among the roughly 78 million unique TCR beta chains that a later analysis counted. TCRdb's copy holds only in-frame clones and misses some; the assay was immunoSEQ multiplex PCR. That table furnishes V, J and clone size, whereas the DNA furnished D and trimming. The repertoire holds more than 200,000 clones, with around 80% as singletons. The specimen sequenced was PBMCs. The rearrangement links TRBV11-2 to TRBJ2-5, with a possible D match to TRBD2 (6 bases). This clonotype originated in a girl aged 2-10 years in good health and CMV-seronegative. CDR3 nucleotides: TGTGCCAGCAGCTTAGGAGTGGGGGGCCAAGAGACCCAGTACTTC. As protein: CASSLGVGGQETQYF.